Given below is one TCR beta chain in context. This record belongs to a study of blood T cells in healthy people across ages. The V gene lost 3 bases and the J gene lost 0 bases, with 13 bases spanning the gap. This CDR3 has 16 residues. Germline lookup yields CDR1 SGDLS and CDR2 YYNGEE. A sample-barcoded 5' primer and a J-beta primer mix were used in a second PCR of roughly 7 to 11 cycles. One entry per CDR3 protein results from TCRdb running MiXCR on the 5' RACE reads. The profile shows fewer than 800,000 distinct CDR3 sequences, 20% to 30% of them singletons. The same data also went into a second study, on T cells of mothers and their children.

V gene TRBV9 combines with J gene TRBJ2-1; possible D gene TRBD1, 6 bases. This receptor was obtained from a boy aged 5-17 years in good health. Sequencing was performed on blood. The DNA for the CDR3 is TGTGCCAGCAGCGCTTCCACAGGGTACTCCTACAATGAGCAGTTCTTC. Its translation is CASSASTGYSYNEQFF. Together with reference TRBV9 and TRBJ2-1, the CDR3 gives the full variable domain: DSGVTQTPKHLITATGQRVTLRCSPRSGDLSVYWYQQSLDQGLQFLIQYYNGEERAKGNILERFSAQQFPDLHSELNLSSLELGDSALYFCASSASTGYSYNEQFFGPGTRLTVL.